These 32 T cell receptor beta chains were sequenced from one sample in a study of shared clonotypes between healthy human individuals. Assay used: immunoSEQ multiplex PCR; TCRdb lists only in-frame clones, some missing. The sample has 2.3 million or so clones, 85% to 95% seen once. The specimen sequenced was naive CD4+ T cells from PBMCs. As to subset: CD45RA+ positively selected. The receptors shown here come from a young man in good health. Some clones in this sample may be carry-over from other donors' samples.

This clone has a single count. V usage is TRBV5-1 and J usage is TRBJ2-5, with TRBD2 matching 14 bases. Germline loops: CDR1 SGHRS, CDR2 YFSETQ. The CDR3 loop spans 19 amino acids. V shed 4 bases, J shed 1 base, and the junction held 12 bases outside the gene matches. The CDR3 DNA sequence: TGCGCCAGCAGCCAGGGGACTAGCGGGAGAGTAGGGGGCCAAGAGACCCAGTACTTC. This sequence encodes CASSQGTSGRVGGQETQYF.

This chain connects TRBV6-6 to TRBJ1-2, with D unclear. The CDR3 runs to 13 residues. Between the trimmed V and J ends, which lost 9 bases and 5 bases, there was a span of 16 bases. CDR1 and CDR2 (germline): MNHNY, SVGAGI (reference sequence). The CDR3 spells CASQSGLSYGYTF. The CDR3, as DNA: TGTGCCAGTCAGTCTGGACTCTCTTATGGCTACACCTTC.

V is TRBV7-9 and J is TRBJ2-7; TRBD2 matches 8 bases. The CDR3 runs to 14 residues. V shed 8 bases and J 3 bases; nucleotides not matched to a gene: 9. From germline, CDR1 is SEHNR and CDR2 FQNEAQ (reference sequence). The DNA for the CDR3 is TGTGCCAGCTCTTTGGCGGGGGGATACTACGAGCAGTACTTC. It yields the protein CASSLAGGYYEQYF.

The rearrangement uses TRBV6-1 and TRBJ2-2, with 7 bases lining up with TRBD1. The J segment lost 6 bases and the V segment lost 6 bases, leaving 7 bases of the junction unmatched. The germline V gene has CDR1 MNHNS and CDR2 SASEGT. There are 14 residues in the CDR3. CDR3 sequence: CASRINRGAGELFF. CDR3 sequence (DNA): TGTGCCAGCAGAATCAACAGGGGCGCCGGGGAGCTGTTTTTT.

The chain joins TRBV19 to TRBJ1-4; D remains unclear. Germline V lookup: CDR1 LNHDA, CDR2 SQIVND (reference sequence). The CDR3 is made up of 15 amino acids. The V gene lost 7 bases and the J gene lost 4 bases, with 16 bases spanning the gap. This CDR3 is CASIAPQAGNEKLFF. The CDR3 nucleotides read TGTGCCAGTATAGCGCCGCAGGCTGGTAATGAAAAACTGTTTTTT.

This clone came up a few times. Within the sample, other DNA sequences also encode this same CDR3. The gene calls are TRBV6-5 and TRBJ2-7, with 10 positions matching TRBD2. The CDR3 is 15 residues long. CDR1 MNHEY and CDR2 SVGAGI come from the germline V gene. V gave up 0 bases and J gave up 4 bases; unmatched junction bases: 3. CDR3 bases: TGTGCCAGCAGTTACTCGGCTAGCGGGAGTTACGAGCAGTACTTC. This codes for CASSYSASGSYEQYF.

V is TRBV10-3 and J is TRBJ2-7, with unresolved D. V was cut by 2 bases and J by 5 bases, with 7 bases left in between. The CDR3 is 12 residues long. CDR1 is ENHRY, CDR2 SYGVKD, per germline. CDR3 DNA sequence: TGTGCCATCAGTGAGAGTACGGACGAGCAGTACTTC. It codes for CAISESTDEQYF.

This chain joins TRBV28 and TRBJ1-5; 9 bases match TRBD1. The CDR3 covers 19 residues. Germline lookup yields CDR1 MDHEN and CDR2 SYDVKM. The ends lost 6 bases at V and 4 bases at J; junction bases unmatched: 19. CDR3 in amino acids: CASSLIRQGGSLGNQPQHF. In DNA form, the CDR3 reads TGTGCCAGCAGCCTAATTCGACAGGGGGGATCCTTAGGAAATCAGCCCCAGCATTTT.

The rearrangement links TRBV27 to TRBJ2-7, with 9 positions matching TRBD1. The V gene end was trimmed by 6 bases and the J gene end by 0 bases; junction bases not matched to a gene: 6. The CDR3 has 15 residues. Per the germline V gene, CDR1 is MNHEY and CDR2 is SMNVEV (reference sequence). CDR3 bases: TGTGCCAGCAGATACTCGGGACAGGGCTCCTACGAGCAGTACTTC. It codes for CASRYSGQGSYEQYF.

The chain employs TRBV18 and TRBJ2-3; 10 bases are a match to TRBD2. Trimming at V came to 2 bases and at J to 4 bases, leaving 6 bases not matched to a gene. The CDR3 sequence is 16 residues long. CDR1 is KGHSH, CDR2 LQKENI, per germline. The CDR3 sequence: CASSPGAGGPPDTQYF. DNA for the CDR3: TGTGCCAGCTCACCAGGAGCGGGAGGGCCCCCAGATACGCAGTATTTT.

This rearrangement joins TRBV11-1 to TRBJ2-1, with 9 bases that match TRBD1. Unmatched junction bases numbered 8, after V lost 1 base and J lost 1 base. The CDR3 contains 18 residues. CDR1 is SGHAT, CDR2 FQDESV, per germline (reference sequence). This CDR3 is CASSLGYQGTGSYNEQFF. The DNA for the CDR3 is TGTGCCAGCAGCTTAGGTTACCAGGGGACAGGGTCCTACAATGAGCAGTTCTTC.

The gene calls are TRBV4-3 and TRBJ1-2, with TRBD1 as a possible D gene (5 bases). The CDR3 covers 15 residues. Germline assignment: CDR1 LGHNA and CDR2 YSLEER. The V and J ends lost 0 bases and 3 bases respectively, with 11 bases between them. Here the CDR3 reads CASSQDGDGYYGYTF. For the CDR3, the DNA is TGCGCCAGCAGCCAAGATGGGGACGGGTACTATGGCTACACCTTC.

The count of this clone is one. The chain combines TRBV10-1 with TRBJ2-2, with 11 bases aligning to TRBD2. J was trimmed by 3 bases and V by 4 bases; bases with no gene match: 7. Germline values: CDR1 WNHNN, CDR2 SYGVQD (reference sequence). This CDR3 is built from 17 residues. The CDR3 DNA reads TGCGCCAGCAGTGGGGCCTCTAGCGGGAGGCACACCGGGGAGCTGTTTTTT. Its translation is CASSGASSGRHTGELFF.

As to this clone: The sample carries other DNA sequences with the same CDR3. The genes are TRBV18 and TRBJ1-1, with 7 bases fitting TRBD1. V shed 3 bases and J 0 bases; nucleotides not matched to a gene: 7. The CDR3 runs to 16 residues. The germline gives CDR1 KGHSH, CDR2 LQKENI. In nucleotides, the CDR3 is TGTGCCAGCTCACCCCGACAGGGTGGTATGAACACTGAAGCTTTCTTT. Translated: CASSPRQGGMNTEAFF.

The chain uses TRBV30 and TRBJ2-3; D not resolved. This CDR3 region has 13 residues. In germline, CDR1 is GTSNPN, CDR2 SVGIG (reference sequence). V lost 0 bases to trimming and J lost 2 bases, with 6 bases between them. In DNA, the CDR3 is TGTGCCTGGAGTGTATGGATCACAGATACGCAGTATTTT. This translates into CAWSVWITDTQYF. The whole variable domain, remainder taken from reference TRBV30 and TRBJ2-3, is SQTIHQWPATLVQPVGSPLSLECTVEGTSNPNLYWYRQAAGRGLQLLFYSVGIGQISSEVPQNLSASRPQDRQFILSSKKLLLSDSGFYLCAWSVWITDTQYFGPGTRLTVL.

The CDR3 reads CASSWRESTDTQYF. CDR3 bases: TGTGCCAGCAGCTGGCGTGAAAGCACAGATACGCAGTATTTT. The rearrangement joins TRBV11-1 to TRBJ2-3; D unclear. Germline loops: CDR1 SGHAT, CDR2 FQDESV (reference sequence). Between the trimmed V and J ends, which lost 4 bases and 0 bases, there was a span of 8 bases. There are 14 residues in the CDR3. Drawing the rest from reference TRBV11-1 and TRBJ2-3, the complete variable domain is EAEVAQSPRYKITEKSQAVAFWCDPISGHATLYWYRQILGQGPELLVQFQDESVVDDSQLPKDRFSAERLKGVDSTLKIQPAELGDSAMYLCASSWRESTDTQYFGPGTRLTVL.

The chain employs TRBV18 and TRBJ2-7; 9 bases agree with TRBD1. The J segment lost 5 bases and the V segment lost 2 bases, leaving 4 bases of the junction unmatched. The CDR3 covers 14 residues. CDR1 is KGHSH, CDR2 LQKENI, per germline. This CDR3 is CASSPKQGANEQYF. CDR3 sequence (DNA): TGTGCCAGCTCACCAAAACAGGGGGCGAACGAGCAGTACTTC.

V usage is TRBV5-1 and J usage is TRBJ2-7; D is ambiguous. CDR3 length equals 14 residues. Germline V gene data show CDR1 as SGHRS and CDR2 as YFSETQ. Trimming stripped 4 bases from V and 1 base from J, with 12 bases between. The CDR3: CASSPLGTSYEQYF. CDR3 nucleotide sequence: TGCGCCAGCAGCCCCCTCGGCACTTCCTACGAGCAGTACTTC. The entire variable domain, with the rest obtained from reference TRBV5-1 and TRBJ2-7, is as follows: KAGVTQTPRYLIKTRGQQVTLSCSPISGHRSVSWYQQTPGQGLQFLFEYFSETQRNKGNFPGRFSGRQFSNSRSEMNVSTLELGDSALYLCASSPLGTSYEQYFGPGTRLTVT.

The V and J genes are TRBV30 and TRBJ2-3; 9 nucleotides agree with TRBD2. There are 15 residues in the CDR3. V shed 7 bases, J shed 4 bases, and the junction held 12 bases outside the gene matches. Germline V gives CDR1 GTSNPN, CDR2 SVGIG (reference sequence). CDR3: CASRAGGGYSDTQYF. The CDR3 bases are TGTGCCTCAAGAGCGGGAGGCGGGTATTCAGATACGCAGTATTTT.

The CDR3 region is CASSVTPTLGAGELFF. The CDR3 region has the DNA TGTGCCAGCAGCGTAACCCCCACATTGGGGGCCGGGGAGCTGTTTTTT. The V and J genes are TRBV9 and TRBJ2-2; D might be TRBD1 or TRBD2, each matching 5 bases. The CDR3 runs 16 residues. Germline values: CDR1 SGDLS, CDR2 YYNGEE. Trimming removed 1 base from V and 6 bases from J, with 16 bases in between.

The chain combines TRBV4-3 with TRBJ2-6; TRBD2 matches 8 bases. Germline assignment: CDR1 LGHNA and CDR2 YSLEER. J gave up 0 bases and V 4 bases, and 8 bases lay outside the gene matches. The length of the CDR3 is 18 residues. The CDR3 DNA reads TGCGCCAGCAGCCCCGCCCCAGCGGGAGACTCTGGGGCCAACGTCCTGACTTTC. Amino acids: CASSPAPAGDSGANVLTF.

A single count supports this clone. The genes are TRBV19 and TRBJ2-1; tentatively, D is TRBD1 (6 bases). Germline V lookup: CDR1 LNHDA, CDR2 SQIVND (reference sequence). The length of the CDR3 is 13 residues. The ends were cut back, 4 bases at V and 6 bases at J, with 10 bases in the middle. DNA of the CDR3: TGTGCCAGTAGTACCCGGGACACCAATGAGCAGTTCTTC. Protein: CASSTRDTNEQFF.

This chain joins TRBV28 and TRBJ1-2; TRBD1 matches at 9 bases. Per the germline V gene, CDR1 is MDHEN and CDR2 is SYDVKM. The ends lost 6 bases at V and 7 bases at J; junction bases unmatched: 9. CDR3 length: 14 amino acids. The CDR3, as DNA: TGTGCCAGCAGAGGTAACAGGGGGCCGTCTGGCTACACCTTC. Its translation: CASRGNRGPSGYTF.

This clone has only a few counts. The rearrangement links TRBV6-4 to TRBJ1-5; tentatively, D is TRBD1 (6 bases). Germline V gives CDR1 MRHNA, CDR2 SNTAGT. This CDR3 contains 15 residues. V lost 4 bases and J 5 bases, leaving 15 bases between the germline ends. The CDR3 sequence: CASSVIQGLYQPQHF. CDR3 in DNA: TGTGCCAGCAGTGTGATACAGGGATTGTATCAGCCCCAGCATTTT.

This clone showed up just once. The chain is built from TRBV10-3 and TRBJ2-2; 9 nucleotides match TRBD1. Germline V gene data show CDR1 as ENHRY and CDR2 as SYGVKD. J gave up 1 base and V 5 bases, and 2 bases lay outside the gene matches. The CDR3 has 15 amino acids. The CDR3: CAISPTGGNTGELFF. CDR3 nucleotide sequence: TGTGCCATCAGTCCGACAGGGGGGAACACCGGGGAGCTGTTTTTT.

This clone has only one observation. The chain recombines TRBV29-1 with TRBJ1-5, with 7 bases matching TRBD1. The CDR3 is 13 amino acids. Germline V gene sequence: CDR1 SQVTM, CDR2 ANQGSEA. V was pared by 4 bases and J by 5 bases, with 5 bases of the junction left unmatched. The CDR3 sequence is CSVVGQEDQPQHF. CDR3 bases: TGCAGCGTTGTAGGACAGGAGGATCAGCCCCAGCATTTT.

The CDR3 here is CASSGGLAGGPGEQFF. In DNA form, the CDR3 reads TGTGCCAGCAGTGGGGGACTAGCGGGAGGGCCGGGTGAGCAGTTCTTC. The V call is TRBV6-1, the J call TRBJ2-1; 16 bases map to TRBD2. V was clipped by 4 bases and J by 9 bases; unmatched bases: 6. The CDR3 is 16 residues long. Germline V gene data show CDR1 as MNHNS and CDR2 as SASEGT.

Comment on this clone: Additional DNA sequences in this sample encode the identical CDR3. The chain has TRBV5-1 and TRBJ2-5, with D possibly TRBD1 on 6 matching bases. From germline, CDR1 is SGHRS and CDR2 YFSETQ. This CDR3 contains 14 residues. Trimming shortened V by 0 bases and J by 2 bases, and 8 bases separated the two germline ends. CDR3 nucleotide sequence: TGCGCCAGCAGCTTGGACGGACAGCAAGAGACCCAGTACTTC. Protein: CASSLDGQQETQYF. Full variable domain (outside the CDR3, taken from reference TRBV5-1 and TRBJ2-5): KAGVTQTPRYLIKTRGQQVTLSCSPISGHRSVSWYQQTPGQGLQFLFEYFSETQRNKGNFPGRFSGRQFSNSRSEMNVSTLELGDSALYLCASSLDGQQETQYFGPGTRLLVL.

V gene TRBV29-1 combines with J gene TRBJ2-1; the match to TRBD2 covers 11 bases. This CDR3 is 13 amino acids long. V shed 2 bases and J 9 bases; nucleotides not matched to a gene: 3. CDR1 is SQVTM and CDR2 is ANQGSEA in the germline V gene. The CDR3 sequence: CSVELAGGFEQFF. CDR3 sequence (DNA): TGCAGCGTTGAACTAGCGGGAGGTTTTGAGCAGTTCTTC.

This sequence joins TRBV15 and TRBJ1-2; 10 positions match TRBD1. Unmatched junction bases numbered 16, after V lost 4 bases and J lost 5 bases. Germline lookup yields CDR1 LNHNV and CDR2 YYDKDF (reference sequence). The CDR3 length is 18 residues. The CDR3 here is CATSTIGSRDRGLYGYTF. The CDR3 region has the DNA TGTGCCACCAGCACAATAGGAAGCCGGGACAGGGGCCTTTATGGCTACACCTTC.

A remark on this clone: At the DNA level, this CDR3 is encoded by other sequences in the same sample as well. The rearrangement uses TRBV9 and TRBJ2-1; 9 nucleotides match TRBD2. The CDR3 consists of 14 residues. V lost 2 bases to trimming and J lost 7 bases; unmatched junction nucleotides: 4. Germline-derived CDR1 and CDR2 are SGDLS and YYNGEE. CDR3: CASSVGGRGNEQFF. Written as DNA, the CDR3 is TGTGCCAGCAGCGTGGGCGGGAGGGGGAATGAGCAGTTCTTC.

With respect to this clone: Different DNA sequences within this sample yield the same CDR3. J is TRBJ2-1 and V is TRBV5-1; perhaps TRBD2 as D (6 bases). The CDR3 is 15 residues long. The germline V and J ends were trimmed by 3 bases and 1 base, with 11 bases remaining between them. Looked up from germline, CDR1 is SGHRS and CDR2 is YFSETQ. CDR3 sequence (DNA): TGCGCCAGCAGCTCGGATGGGGGGTCCTACAATGAGCAGTTCTTC. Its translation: CASSSDGGSYNEQFF.